The 31 T cell receptor beta chains in this list originate from one sample, sequenced in a study of T cells in Graves' hyperthyroidism and ophthalmopathy. From RNA transcripts, TCR beta CDR3 regions were amplified. The primer set for the first-round RT-PCR of the TCR CDR3 was HTBI. Using its own MiXCR run on the multiplex PCR reads, TCRdb lists one record per CDR3 protein. Here the sample spans about 540,000 distinct CDR3 sequences, 46% being singletons. Sequenced sample: peripheral blood or thyroid tissue (not recorded which). These receptors were taken from a young woman with Graves' hyperthyroidism.

Concerning this clonotype itself: It is likely a read error, because the conserved phenylalanine at the end of the CDR3 is missing. The chain joins TRBV12-3 or TRBV12-4 to TRBJ1-1; D remains unclear. Trimming removed 3 bases at V and 0 bases at J, with 5 bases between. The CDR3 is 13 residues long. The CDR3 sequence is CASSFGLNTEAFS. CDR3 DNA sequence: TGTGCCAGCAGTTTTGGTTTGAACACTGAAGCTTTCTCT.

The rearrangement joins TRBV9 to TRBJ1-2; tentatively, D is TRBD1 (6 bases). Looked up from germline, CDR1 is SGDLS and CDR2 is YYNGEE. The V and J ends lost 0 bases and 2 bases respectively, with 8 bases between them. CDR3 length equals 14 residues. CDR3 sequence reads: CASSVGGGNYGYTF. DNA for the CDR3: TGTGCCAGCAGCGTAGGAGGGGGGAACTATGGCTACACCTTC.

This clonotype was recorded at least ten times. This rearrangement joins TRBV4-1 to TRBJ2-7; 10 bases agree with TRBD2. The CDR3 covers 15 residues. V was clipped by 6 bases and J by 6 bases; unmatched bases: 11. The germline CDR1 and CDR2 sequences are MGHRA and YSYEKL. For the CDR3, the DNA is TGCGCCAGCAGTCACGCGACCCTAGCGGGAGTCGAGCAGTACTTC. It yields the protein CASSHATLAGVEQYF.

This clonotype was detected only a few times. The chain joins TRBV6-5 to TRBJ2-2; D is perhaps TRBD1 (5 bases). The CDR3 is 16 residues long. Germline V CDR1 and CDR2: MNHEY, SVGAGI. V was trimmed by 5 bases and J by 3 bases, leaving 16 bases between them. The CDR3 sequence: CASSPLLGVHTGELFF. The CDR3 nucleotides are TGTGCCAGCAGTCCGCTCCTAGGGGTCCACACCGGGGAGCTGTTTTTT.

The chain combines TRBV2 with TRBJ2-1; D may be TRBD1 (5 bases). Germline V gives CDR1 SNHLY, CDR2 FYNNEI. This CDR3 is 14 amino acids long. V dropped 5 bases and J dropped 5 bases, with 13 bases sitting between them. DNA for the CDR3: TGTGCCAGCAGTCCCTCAGCAGGGAACAATGAGCAGTTCTTC. This codes for CASSPSAGNNEQFF.

This clonotype was detected a few times. The chain carries TRBV30 and TRBJ2-7, with 7 bases that match TRBD1. Germline V gene data show CDR1 as GTSNPN and CDR2 as SVGIG (reference sequence). Trimming took 5 bases from V and 1 from J; bases not matched to a gene: 5. The CDR3 spans 13 residues. Here the CDR3 reads CAWHRGLSYEQYF. CDR3 in DNA: TGTGCCTGGCACAGGGGTTTGTCCTACGAGCAGTACTTC.

This clonotype was seen repeatedly, ten times or more. The rearrangement joins TRBV10-3 to TRBJ2-5, with 10 bases identical to TRBD1. The CDR3 has 15 residues. CDR1 is ENHRY and CDR2 is SYGVKD in the germline V gene. Losses at the gene ends were 0 bases for V and 4 bases for J; bases not matched to a gene: 2. CDR3 amino acids: CAISESGTGVETQYF. The CDR3 DNA sequence: TGTGCCATCAGTGAGTCGGGGACAGGGGTAGAGACCCAGTACTTC.

This rearrangement joins TRBV18 to TRBJ2-6; the D is unclear. Germline V gene lookup returns CDR1 KGHSH and CDR2 LQKENI. The CDR3 has 16 residues. With 5 bases removed from V and 4 bases from J, the gap between germline ends came to 15 bases. The CDR3 loop is CASSVGHLTGANVLTF. The DNA of the CDR3 is TGTGCCAGCTCAGTAGGCCACCTAACCGGGGCCAACGTCCTGACTTTC. Full variable domain (remainder filled in from reference TRBV18 and TRBJ2-6): NAGVMQNPRHLVRRRGQEARLRCSPMKGHSHVYWYRQLPEEGLKFMVYLQKENIIDESGMPKERFSAEFPKEGPSILRIQQVVRGDSAAYFCASSVGHLTGANVLTFGAGSRLTVL.

This clonotype was seen once. This chain uses TRBV2 with TRBJ1-6; D perhaps matches TRBD1 (5 bases). Trimming took 2 bases from V and 14 from J, leaving 16 bases between them. CDR3 size: 14 residues. Per germline, CDR1 SNHLY and CDR2 FYNNEI. As DNA, the CDR3 is TGTGCCAGCAGTGAACCTGGGGCGGGTGTGGCCCTCCACTTT. Its translation is CASSEPGAGVALHF.

CDR3 sequence (DNA): TGTGCTAGTGGTTTAGGACAGGGTACGGGGGAGCTGTTTTTT. It codes for CASGLGQGTGELFF. This chain uses TRBV12-5 with TRBJ2-2, with 8 bases matching TRBD1. The CDR3 is 14 amino acids. Trimming removed 3 bases from V and 8 bases from J; junction bases left unmatched: 5. Germline CDR1 reads LGHNT; CDR2 reads FRNRAP. Drawing the rest from reference TRBV12-5 and TRBJ2-2, the complete variable domain is DARVTQTPRHKVTEMGQEVTMRCQPILGHNTVFWYRQTMMQGLELLAYFRNRAPLDDSGMPKDRFSAEMPDATLATLKIQPSEPRDSAVYFCASGLGQGTGELFFGEGSRLTVL.

The rearrangement links TRBV5-1 to TRBJ2-6; 8 positions match TRBD1. The V and J ends lost 4 bases and 6 bases, in that order; junction bases with no gene match: 6. Germline values: CDR1 SGHRS, CDR2 YFSETQ. This CDR3 contains 15 residues. The chain's CDR3 is CASSPADRVANVLTF. CDR3 coding DNA: TGCGCCAGCAGCCCGGCGGACAGGGTGGCCAACGTCCTGACTTTC.

This sequence joins TRBV19 and TRBJ2-3, with TRBD2 matching 7 bases. The trim removed 9 bases at V and 5 bases at J, leaving 14 bases unmatched. The germline CDR1 and CDR2 sequences are LNHDA and SQIVND (reference sequence). CDR3 length: 15 amino acids. CDR3 sequence reads: CASSLGLESRDTQYF. CDR3 in DNA: TGTGCCAGCTCTCTCGGACTAGAGAGTAGAGATACGCAGTATTTT.

A remark on this clonotype: A single base separates this from a much larger clone, so it may be a read error. CDR3 loop: CASSFGRNYEQYF. The DNA of the CDR3 is TGTGCCAGCAGTTTCGGAAGAAACTACGAGCAGTACTTC. The chain is built from TRBV6-5 and TRBJ2-7, with D unresolved. The CDR3 runs to 13 residues. Germline V gene data show CDR1 as MNHEY and CDR2 as SVGAGI. V was shortened by 4 bases and J by 3 bases, with 10 bases between the two germline ends.

In this sample, this clonotype turned up many times. The chain carries TRBV4-1 and TRBJ1-2; a possible D gene is TRBD1 (6 bases). Germline CDR1 MGHRA, CDR2 YSYEKL. The CDR3 loop spans 14 amino acids. V was trimmed by 0 bases and J by 6 bases, leaving 11 bases between them. In nucleotides, the CDR3 is TGCGCCAGCAGCCAAGATAGGGGGGCGCATGGCTACACCTTC. It translates to CASSQDRGAHGYTF.

This clonotype was observed a handful of times. This chain joins TRBV12-3 or TRBV12-4 and TRBJ1-1; 7 bases fit TRBD1. The V segment lost 2 bases and the J segment 4 bases; nucleotides outside the gene matches: 19. The CDR3 is 19 residues long. The CDR3 DNA is TGTGCCAGCAGTTTAATGTGGGATGAGGGGGCGGGGGGTCCCACTGAAGCTTTCTTT. It yields the protein CASSLMWDEGAGGPTEAFF.

The chain has TRBV24-1 and TRBJ2-5, with 8 bases fitting TRBD1. The V and J ends lost 7 bases and 2 bases, in that order; junction bases with no gene match: 5. This CDR3 has 14 residues. The germline V gene has CDR1 KGHDR and CDR2 SFDVKD. CDR3 residues: CATSRRTGQETQYF. The CDR3 region has the DNA TGTGCCACCAGCAGACGGACAGGGCAAGAGACCCAGTACTTC.

This clonotype came up many times. This sequence joins TRBV7-9 and TRBJ1-4; 7 nucleotides agree with TRBD1. Germline CDR1 and CDR2: SEHNR and FQNEAQ (reference sequence). V trimming: 4 bases; J trimming: 7 bases; junction bases outside the gene matches: 6. The CDR3 is 14 amino acids. The CDR3: CASSSDRRGEKLFF. CDR3 bases: TGTGCCAGCAGCTCGGACAGGCGCGGTGAAAAACTGTTTTTT.

This chain connects TRBV20-1 to TRBJ2-7, with TRBD2 identical over 7 bases. CDR1 DFQATT and CDR2 SNEGSKA come from the germline V gene (reference sequence). The CDR3 contains 13 residues. Unmatched junction bases numbered 8, after V lost 4 bases and J lost 5 bases. This CDR3 reads CSAINREVNEQYF. The CDR3 DNA reads as TGCAGTGCTATCAACCGGGAGGTCAACGAGCAGTACTTC.

This clonotype was observed many times. J is TRBJ2-2 and V is TRBV20-1, with a possible D match to TRBD2 (6 bases). Germline V CDR1 and CDR2: DFQATT, SNEGSKA (reference sequence). The germline V and J ends were trimmed by 5 bases and 5 bases, with 15 bases remaining between them. The CDR3 runs to 14 residues. This CDR3 reads CSAPRRSGTGELFF. CDR3 DNA: TGCAGTGCTCCCCGGAGGAGCGGGACCGGGGAGCTGTTTTTT.

This clonotype was observed many times. The chain couples TRBV7-2 to TRBJ1-5; the match to TRBD1 covers 7 bases. The CDR3 sequence is 19 residues long. In germline, CDR1 is SGHTA, CDR2 FQGNSA. The V and J ends lost 0 bases and 6 bases, in that order; junction bases with no gene match: 17. CDR3 nucleotide sequence: TGTGCCAGCAGCTTAGCCCCTAGAAGCAGGGGGTACGTGGGTCAGCCCCAGCATTTT. This encodes CASSLAPRSRGYVGQPQHF. Using reference TRBV7-2 and TRBJ1-5 for the parts outside the CDR3, the full variable domain is GAGVSQSPSNKVTEKGKDVELRCDPISGHTALYWYRQSLGQGLEFLIYFQGNSAPDKSGLPSDRFSAERTGGSVSTLTIQRTQQEDSAVYLCASSLAPRSRGYVGQPQHFGDGTRLSIL.

This clonotype came up many times. The V gene is TRBV29-1, the J gene TRBJ2-5; 10 bases are shared with TRBD2. V was clipped by 0 bases and J by 2 bases; unmatched bases: 24. In germline, CDR1 is SQVTM, CDR2 ANQGSEA. CDR3 length: 22 residues. CDR3 bases: TGCAGCGTTGAAGACCTACCGGCCAGGACTAGCGGAGCGGAGGGGTTTCAAGAGACCCAGTACTTC. This encodes CSVEDLPARTSGAEGFQETQYF.

The chain carries TRBV27 and TRBJ2-5; 8 bases map to TRBD2. Per germline, CDR1 MNHEY and CDR2 SMNVEV (reference sequence). V lost 6 bases to trimming and J lost 5 bases; unmatched junction nucleotides: 8. The CDR3 length is 14 residues. Written as DNA, the CDR3 is TGTGCCAGCAGGCGACTAGCGAGAGTTGAGACCCAGTACTTC. It encodes CASRRLARVETQYF.

Note on this clonotype: A much larger clonotype is one base distant, so this may be a read error. The chain joins TRBV10-1 to TRBJ2-7, with D possibly being TRBD1 or TRBD2 (5 bases each). The CDR3 spans 15 residues. Germline V CDR1 and CDR2: WNHNN, SYGVQD (reference sequence). In DNA form, the CDR3 reads TGCGCCGGCAGTGATGGGACCGCAGTGTCCTACGAGCAGTACTTC. Translated, it gives CAGSDGTAVSYEQYF.

The J gene is TRBJ1-4, the V gene TRBV10-3; D is perhaps TRBD1 (5 bases). Trimming removed 3 bases from V and 12 bases from J, with 20 bases in between. This CDR3 is built from 15 residues. Germline V CDR1 and CDR2: ENHRY, SYGVKD. The CDR3 here is CAISDQIGETRQLFF. The CDR3 coding sequence is TGTGCCATCAGTGACCAAATAGGGGAAACTAGGCAACTGTTTTTT.

There are many counts of this clonotype. The chain carries TRBV12-3 or TRBV12-4 and TRBJ1-1; no firm D call. The V end lost 10 bases, the J end lost 4 bases, and 13 bases lay between the germline ends. The CDR3 sequence is 12 residues long. Here the CDR3 DNA reads TGTGCCACGTCTGTGGGGAGCACTGAAGCTTTCTTT. The encoded protein is CATSVGSTEAFF.

This clonotype has ten or more counts. The rearrangement links TRBV20-1 to TRBJ2-2, with D uncertain. CDR3 length: 13 residues. Germline values: CDR1 DFQATT, CDR2 SNEGSKA (reference sequence). V was cut by 1 base and J by 2 bases, with 5 bases left in between. In DNA, the CDR3 is TGCAGTGCTAGAGGGGAAAACACCGGGGAGCTGTTTTTT. Translating it yields CSARGENTGELFF.

This clonotype was recorded at least ten times. The genes are TRBV6-2 or TRBV6-3 and TRBJ1-1; D call uncertain. Deletions cut 7 bases from V and 2 bases from J, with 14 bases between. Germline-derived CDR1 and CDR2 are MNHEY and SVGEGT. This CDR3 region has 14 residues. The CDR3 DNA is TGTGCCAGCACCCAGCCACAATCCAACACTGAAGCTTTCTTT. It specifies CASTQPQSNTEAFF.

V gene TRBV27 combines with J gene TRBJ2-3; 7 positions match TRBD1. The CDR3 extends over 15 amino acids. J was trimmed by 2 bases and V by 4 bases; bases with no gene match: 6. Germline lookup yields CDR1 MNHEY and CDR2 SMNVEV (reference sequence). The CDR3 reads CASSSLTGFTDTQYF. Written as DNA, the CDR3 is TGTGCCAGCAGTTCCCTGACAGGGTTCACAGATACGCAGTATTTT.

On this clonotype itself: The conserved closing phenylalanine or tryptophan is absent in this CDR3, likely reflecting a read error. The DNA is omitted, as the CDR3 cannot be located on it reliably, and the CDR3 follows TCRdb's listing. The rearrangement uses TRBV5-1 and TRBJ1-1; the DNA was not compared with TRBD1, the D call given in the table. Per germline, CDR1 SGHRS and CDR2 YFSETQ. Including both end residues, the CDR3 is 8 amino acids long. The CDR3 protein is CASSFNPA.

V usage is TRBV5-1 and J usage is TRBJ2-5; 10 positions match TRBD1. V shed 3 bases, J shed 2 bases, and the junction held 13 bases outside the gene matches. Germline CDR1 and CDR2: SGHRS and YFSETQ. This CDR3 spans 18 amino acids. The CDR3 sequence: CASSWAGTGVLPQETQYF. The CDR3 DNA is TGCGCCAGCAGCTGGGCAGGGACAGGGGTCCTCCCACAAGAGACCCAGTACTTC.

This chain links TRBV25-1 with TRBJ2-6; a possible D gene is TRBD1 (7 bases). The germline V gene has CDR1 MGHDK and CDR2 SYGVNS. Trimming took 10 bases from V and 0 from J, leaving 19 bases between them. This CDR3 is 17 amino acids long. The CDR3 DNA reads TGTGCCACCCAGGGGGGCAGTCTAACCTCTGGGGCCAACGTCCTGACTTTC. It codes for CATQGGSLTSGANVLTF.